The entry below gives a single T cell receptor (beta chain) sequence along with its context. The target antigen is unknown. Regarding donors, all were healthy bone marrow donors. Donors likely had unrecorded immune exposures despite being nominally healthy when sampled. The sample is drawn from a study of cytomegalovirus exposure and HLA in healthy donors. The study's findings and limits: In a later analysis, productive TCRs from donors in an Asian-associated ancestry cluster reportedly carried fewer N-insertions than the cohort mean.

Researchers ran the PCR with 60 Vbeta and 13 Jbeta primers. TCRdb's copy holds only in-frame clones and misses some; the assay was immunoSEQ multiplex PCR. The sample lists around 280,000 clones, 80% to 90% seen once, with approximately 2.2% in the top ten. This CDR3 comprises 13 residues. Germline V CDR1 and CDR2: MNHNY, SVGAGI (reference sequence). V shed 9 bases and J shed 6 bases, with 17 bases lying between them. V gene TRBV6-6 combines with J gene TRBJ1-1; no reliable D call. The receptor was derived from a woman aged 18-29 years in good health and CMV-seronegative. Specimen: PBMCs. CDR3 residues: CASAGSLASEAFF. For the CDR3, the DNA is TGTGCCAGTGCCGGGTCACTGGCATCTGAAGCTTTCTTT.